This is a list of T cell receptor beta chains from one sample in a study of T cells in Graves' hyperthyroidism and ophthalmopathy. TCRdb passed the multiplex PCR reads through MiXCR, listing each CDR3 protein once. This sample has 500,000 to 750,000 distinct CDR3 sequences; 46% occur once, and the top ten carry roughly 8.2%. The specimen sequenced was peripheral blood or thyroid tissue (not recorded which). All receptors come from a woman under 30 with Graves' hyperthyroidism. Both conserved end residues are part of each CDR3. The D gene is left open where the match is weak. Clone size is shown for a subset of rows, as once, few, many or a class of expanded clone.

v_call	j_call	d_call	cdr3_length	clone_size	cdr3_aa	cdr3_nt
TRBV12-3/TRBV12-4	TRBJ2-5	NA	15	NA	CASTLGVNTEETQYF	TGTGCCAGCACCCTAGGGGTGAACACTGAAGAGACCCAGTACTTC
TRBV10-3	TRBJ1-6	NA	14	NA	CATSETRDNSPLHF	TGTGCCACCAGTGAGACTAGAGATAATTCACCCCTCCACTTT
TRBV5-1	TRBJ2-1	NA	13	NA	CASSGGRYNEQFF	TGCGCCAGCAGCGGGGGACGTTACAATGAGCAGTTCTTC
TRBV7-2	TRBJ2-7	TRBD1	14	many	CASSFDRGSLEQYF	TGTGCCAGCAGCTTCGACAGGGGTTCTCTCGAGCAGTACTTC
TRBV6-4	TRBJ1-2	NA	12	once	CAITETTARVVF	TGTGCCATCACCGAGACAACAGCCAGGGTGGTCTTC
TRBV12-3/TRBV12-4	TRBJ2-7	TRBD2	18	few	CASSPPATSGKMPYEQYF	TGTGCCAGCAGTCCTCCCGCGACTAGCGGGAAGATGCCCTACGAGCAGTACTTC
TRBV19	TRBJ2-7	NA	13	many	CASSSTVSYEQYF	TGTGCCAGTAGTTCGACTGTCTCCTACGAGCAGTACTTC
TRBV20-1	TRBJ2-2	TRBD1	14	NA	CSALGTGNTGELFF	TGCAGTGCTCTTGGGACAGGGAACACCGGGGAGCTGTTTTTT
TRBV12-3/TRBV12-4	TRBJ1-4	NA	15	NA	CASSPSAAGGEKLFF	TGTGCCAGCAGTCCATCGGCCGCGGGAGGTGAAAAACTGTTTTTT
TRBV30	TRBJ1-3	NA	15	NA	CAWSVDFSFGNTIYF	TGTGCCTGGAGTGTAGACTTTTCCTTCGGAAACACCATATATTTT
TRBV6-2/TRBV6-3	TRBJ2-5	NA	13	few	CASSPDGVKTQYF	TGTGCCAGCAGTCCGGACGGGGTGAAGACCCAGTACTTC
TRBV2	TRBJ2-5	NA	13	many	CASTLAPQETQYF	TGTGCCAGCACTCTAGCACCTCAAGAGACCCAGTACTTC
TRBV5-4	TRBJ2-2	NA	15	many	CASSLGYGGTGELFF	TGTGCCAGCAGCTTAGGGTATGGGGGCACCGGGGAGCTGTTTTTT
TRBV24-1	TRBJ2-2	NA	14	NA	CATRDASNTGELFF	TGTGCCACAAGGGACGCATCGAACACCGGGGAGCTGTTTTTT
TRBV6-1	TRBJ2-5	NA	14	many	CASSEYGSPETQYF	TGTGCCAGCAGTGAATACGGCAGCCCAGAGACCCAGTACTTC
TRBV2	TRBJ2-1	NA	17	NA	CASTERGLPSPYNEQFF	TGTGCCAGCACTGAAAGGGGACTCCCATCTCCCTACAATGAGCAGTTCTTC
TRBV15	TRBJ1-5	NA	13	NA	CATSRPQGSYEHF	TGTGCCACCAGCAGACCTCAGGGGTCCTACGAGCATTTT
TRBV7-8	TRBJ2-7	NA	13	NA	CASSLRPPYEQYF	TGTGCCAGCAGCTTAAGGCCCCCCTACGAGCAGTACTTC
TRBV24-1	TRBJ1-5	TRBD1	16	many	CATSDADQGDNQPQHF	TGTGCCACCAGTGATGCGGACCAGGGGGATAATCAGCCCCAGCATTTT
TRBV20-1	TRBJ2-1	TRBD2	17	NA	CSARDLAGEGSYNEQFF	TGCAGTGCTAGAGATCTAGCGGGAGAGGGTTCCTACAATGAGCAGTTCTTC
TRBV14	TRBJ1-4	NA	13	NA	CASSQVGDGKVFF	TGTGCCAGCAGCCAAGTCGGGGATGGGAAAGTGTTTTTT
TRBV10-3	TRBJ1-5	NA	16	NA	CAISEALPGRLTAQHF	TGTGCCATCAGTGAGGCTCTACCGGGACGCTTGACGGCCCAGCATTTT
TRBV30	TRBJ1-2	NA	13	few	CAWSPGLAYGYTF	TGTGCCTGGAGCCCGGGGCTGGCCTATGGCTACACCTTC
TRBV6-2/TRBV6-3	TRBJ1-5	NA	17	NA	CASSYSPPLGGNQPQHF	TGTGCCAGCAGTTACTCGCCCCCACTGGGGGGCAATCAGCCCCAGCATTTT
TRBV4-2	TRBJ1-1	NA	11	many	CASSQNGPAFF	TGTGCCAGCAGCCAAAACGGACCAGCTTTCTTT
TRBV7-3	TRBJ2-6	NA	12	once	CASSLMEHTEAF	TGTGCCAGCAGCTTAATGGAACACACTGAAGCTTTC
TRBV5-1	TRBJ2-5	TRBD1	17	NA	CASRPTGTGRGYETQYF	TGCGCCAGCAGACCGACCGGGACAGGGAGGGGATATGAGACCCAGTACTTC
TRBV11-1	TRBJ2-2	TRBD2	15	few	CASSLAGGGSGELFF	TGTGCCAGCAGCTTAGCGGGGGGAGGGTCCGGGGAGCTGTTTTTT
TRBV11-3	TRBJ2-7	NA	12	many	CASSPNLYEQYF	TGTGCCAGCAGCCCCAATTTATACGAGCAGTACTTC
TRBV20-1	TRBJ2-5	NA	9	NA	CSARDSQYF	TGCAGTGCTAGAGATAGCCAGTACTTC
TRBV19	TRBJ2-7	TRBD1	15	many	CASSMGQGPSYEQYF	TGTGCCAGTAGTATGGGACAGGGACCTAGCTACGAGCAGTACTTC
TRBV20-1	TRBJ2-2	NA	16	NA	CSASLSARVSTGELFF	TGCAGTGCTAGTTTAAGTGCGAGAGTGAGCACCGGGGAGCTGTTTTTT
TRBV28	TRBJ1-3	NA	11	few	CASSIGNTIYF	TGTGCCAGCAGTATTGGAAACACCATATATTTT
TRBV12-3/TRBV12-4	TRBJ2-7	NA	13	NA	CASGSAGLAEQYF	TGTGCTAGTGGTTCGGCAGGATTGGCCGAGCAGTACTTC
TRBV19	TRBJ1-2	TRBD1	14	many	CASSETNTGGGYTF	TGTGCCAGTAGCGAAACAAACACAGGGGGAGGCTACACCTTC
TRBV2	TRBJ2-5	TRBD2	15	NA	CASSDGLAAQETQYF	TGTGCCAGCAGTGATGGACTAGCGGCGCAAGAGACCCAGTACTTC
TRBV7-9	TRBJ1-2	TRBD1	16	many	CASSREEGARGDGYTF	TGTGCCAGCAGCCGGGAGGAGGGGGCCCGGGGGGATGGCTACACCTTC
TRBV5-1	TRBJ2-1	NA	11	NA	CASSLTNEQFF	TGCGCCAGCAGCTTAACTAATGAGCAGTTCTTC
TRBV4-1	TRBJ1-1	NA	15	many	CASSQAAGGSTEAFF	TGCGCCAGCAGCCAAGCTGCAGGTGGAAGCACTGAAGCTTTCTTT
TRBV7-2	TRBJ1-5	NA	12	many	CASSLVYQPQHF	TGTGCCAGCAGCTTAGTGTATCAGCCCCAGCATTTT
TRBV5-2	TRBJ2-1	NA	15	NA	CASNLAGQVYNEQFF	TGTGCCAGCAATCTAGCGGGCCAGGTCTACAATGAGCAGTTCTTC
TRBV4-3	TRBJ2-5	NA	17	NA	CASSQDWAGAPPETQYF	TGCGCCAGCAGCCAAGATTGGGCAGGGGCACCCCCAGAGACCCAGTACTTC
TRBV7-4	TRBJ1-6	TRBD1	17	NA	CASPPLTGTAYNSPLHF	TGTGCCAGCCCACCTCTGACAGGGACGGCCTATAATTCACCCCTCCACTTT
TRBV6-1	TRBJ1-5	NA	14	many	CASTGQYSNQPQHF	TGTGCCAGCACCGGGCAATATAGCAATCAGCCCCAGCATTTT